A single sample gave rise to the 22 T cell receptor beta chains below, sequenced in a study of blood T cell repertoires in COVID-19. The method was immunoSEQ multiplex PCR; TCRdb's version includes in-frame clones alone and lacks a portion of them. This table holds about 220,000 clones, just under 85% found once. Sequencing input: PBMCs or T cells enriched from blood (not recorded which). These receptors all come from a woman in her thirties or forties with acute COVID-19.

CDR3 DNA: TGTGCCAGCAGTTTGGTAGTTAGCGGGAGTAAAAACGAGCAGTACTTC. Translated: CASSLVVSGSKNEQYF. V usage is TRBV28 and J usage is TRBJ2-7; 9 nucleotides align to TRBD2. The CDR3 sequence is 16 residues long. After removal of 3 bases from V and 5 bases from J, the junction contained 11 bases not matched to a gene. Germline V CDR1 and CDR2: MDHEN, SYDVKM.

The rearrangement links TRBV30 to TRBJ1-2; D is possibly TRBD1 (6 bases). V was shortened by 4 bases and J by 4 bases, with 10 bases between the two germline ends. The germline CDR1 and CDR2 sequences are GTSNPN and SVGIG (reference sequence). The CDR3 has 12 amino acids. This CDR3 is CAWTGQPYGYTF. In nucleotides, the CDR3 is TGTGCCTGGACTGGACAGCCCTATGGCTACACCTTC.

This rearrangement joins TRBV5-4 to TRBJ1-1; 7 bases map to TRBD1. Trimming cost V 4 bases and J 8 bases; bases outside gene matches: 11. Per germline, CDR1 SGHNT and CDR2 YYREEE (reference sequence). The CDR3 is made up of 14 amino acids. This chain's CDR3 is CASSTATGAGEAFF. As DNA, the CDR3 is TGTGCCAGCAGCACCGCTACAGGGGCGGGGGAAGCTTTCTTT.

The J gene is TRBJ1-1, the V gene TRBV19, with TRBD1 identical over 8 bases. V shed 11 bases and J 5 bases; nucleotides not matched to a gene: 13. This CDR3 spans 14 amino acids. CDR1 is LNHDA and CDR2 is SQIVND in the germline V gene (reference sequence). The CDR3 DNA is TGTGCCTCGTTATCGGACAGGGTGGGGACTGAAGCTTTCTTT. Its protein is CASLSDRVGTEAFF.

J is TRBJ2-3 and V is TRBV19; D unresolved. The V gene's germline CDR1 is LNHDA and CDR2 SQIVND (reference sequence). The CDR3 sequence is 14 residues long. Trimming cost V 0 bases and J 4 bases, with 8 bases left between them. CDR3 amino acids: CASSIETVPDTQYF. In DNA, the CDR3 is TGTGCCAGTAGTATAGAAACGGTTCCAGATACGCAGTATTTT.

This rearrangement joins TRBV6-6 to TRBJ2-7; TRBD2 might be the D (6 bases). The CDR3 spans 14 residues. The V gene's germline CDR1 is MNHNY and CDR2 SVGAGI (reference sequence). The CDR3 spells CASESQGLAAEQYF. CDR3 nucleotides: TGTGCGAGCGAGTCGCAGGGACTGGCGGCCGAGCAGTACTTC.

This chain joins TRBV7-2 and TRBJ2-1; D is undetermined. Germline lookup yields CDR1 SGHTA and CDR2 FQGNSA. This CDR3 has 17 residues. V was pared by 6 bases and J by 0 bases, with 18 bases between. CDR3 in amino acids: CASRPRVATASYNEQFF. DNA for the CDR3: TGTGCCAGCAGACCTCGAGTCGCGACTGCCTCCTACAATGAGCAGTTCTTC.

In nucleotides, the CDR3 is TGTGCCAGCAGCTTGGTTAGCGGCGCCCAAGAGACCCAGTACTTC. Its translation is CASSLVSGAQETQYF. The chain combines TRBV5-6 with TRBJ2-5, with D perhaps TRBD2 (6 bases). The CDR3 consists of 15 residues. V was trimmed by 0 bases and J by 1 base, leaving 10 bases between them. CDR1 is SGHDT, CDR2 YYEEEE, per germline.

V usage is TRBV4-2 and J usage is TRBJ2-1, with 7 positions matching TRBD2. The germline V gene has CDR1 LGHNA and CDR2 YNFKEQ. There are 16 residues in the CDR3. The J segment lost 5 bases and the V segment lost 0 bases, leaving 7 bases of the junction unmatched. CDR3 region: CASSQDKGLGNNEQFF. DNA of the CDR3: TGTGCCAGCAGCCAAGATAAAGGACTAGGGAACAATGAGCAGTTCTTC.

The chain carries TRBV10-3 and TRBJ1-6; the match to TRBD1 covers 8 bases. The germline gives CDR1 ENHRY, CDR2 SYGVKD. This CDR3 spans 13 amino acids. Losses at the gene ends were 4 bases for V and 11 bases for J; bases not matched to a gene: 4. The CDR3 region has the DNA TGTGCCATCAGTGTTGGGACAGGAACACCCCTCCACTTT. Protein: CAISVGTGTPLHF.

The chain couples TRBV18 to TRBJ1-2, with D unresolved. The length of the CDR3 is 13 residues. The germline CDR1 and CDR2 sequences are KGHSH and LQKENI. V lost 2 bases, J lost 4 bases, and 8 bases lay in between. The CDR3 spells CASSPGQSYGYTF. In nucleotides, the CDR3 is TGTGCCAGCTCACCAGGCCAGTCCTATGGCTACACCTTC.

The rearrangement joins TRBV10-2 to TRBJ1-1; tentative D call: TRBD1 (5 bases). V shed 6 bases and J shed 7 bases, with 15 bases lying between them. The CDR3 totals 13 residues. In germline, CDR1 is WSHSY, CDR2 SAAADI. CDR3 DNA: TGCGCCAGCAGGGGGCTCCACCTTGATGAAGCTTTCTTT. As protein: CASRGLHLDEAFF.

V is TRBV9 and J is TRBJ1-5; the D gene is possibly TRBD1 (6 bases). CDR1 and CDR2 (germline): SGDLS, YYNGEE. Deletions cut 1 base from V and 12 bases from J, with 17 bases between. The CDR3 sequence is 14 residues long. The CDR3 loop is CASSVSWDTDSQHF. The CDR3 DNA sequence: TGTGCCAGCAGCGTATCATGGGACACGGACAGCCAGCATTTT. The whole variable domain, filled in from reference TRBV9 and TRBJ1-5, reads DSGVTQTPKHLITATGQRVTLRCSPRSGDLSVYWYQQSLDQGLQFLIQYYNGEERAKGNILERFSAQQFPDLHSELNLSSLELGDSALYFCASSVSWDTDSQHFGDGTRLSIL.

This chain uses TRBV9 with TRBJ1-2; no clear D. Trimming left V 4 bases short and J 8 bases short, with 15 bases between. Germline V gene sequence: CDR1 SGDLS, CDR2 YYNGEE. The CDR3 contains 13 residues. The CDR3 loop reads CASSLRGVGGYTF. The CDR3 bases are TGTGCCAGCAGCCTACGCGGGGTAGGGGGCTACACCTTC.

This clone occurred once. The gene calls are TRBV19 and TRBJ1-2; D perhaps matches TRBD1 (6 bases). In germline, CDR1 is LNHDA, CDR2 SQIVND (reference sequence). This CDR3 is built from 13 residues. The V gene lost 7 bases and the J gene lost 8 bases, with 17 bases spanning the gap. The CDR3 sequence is CASTRNREYGYTF. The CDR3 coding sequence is TGTGCCAGTACCCGTAACAGGGAGTACGGCTACACCTTC.

CDR3 sequence reads: CSGKQEKGQFF. The CDR3 DNA reads TGCAGCGGAAAACAGGAAAAAGGGCAGTTCTTC. V gene TRBV29-1 combines with J gene TRBJ2-1, with TRBD1 as a possible D gene (5 bases). Germline V gene data show CDR1 as SQVTM and CDR2 as ANQGSEA. There are 11 residues in the CDR3. V gave up 7 bases and J gave up 12 bases, with 16 bases separating them.

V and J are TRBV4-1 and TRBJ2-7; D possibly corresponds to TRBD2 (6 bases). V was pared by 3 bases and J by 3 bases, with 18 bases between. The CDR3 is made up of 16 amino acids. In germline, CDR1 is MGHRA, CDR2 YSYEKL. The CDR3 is CASSQGGAGPGYEQYF. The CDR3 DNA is TGCGCCAGCAGCCAGGGAGGTGCAGGGCCGGGCTACGAGCAGTACTTC.

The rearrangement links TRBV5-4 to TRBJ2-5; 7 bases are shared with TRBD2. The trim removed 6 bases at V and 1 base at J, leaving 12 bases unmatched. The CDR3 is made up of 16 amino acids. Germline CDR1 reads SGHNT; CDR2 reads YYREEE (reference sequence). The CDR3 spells CASTPWAGAVQETQYF. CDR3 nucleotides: TGTGCCAGCACCCCCTGGGCGGGAGCGGTCCAAGAGACCCAGTACTTC.

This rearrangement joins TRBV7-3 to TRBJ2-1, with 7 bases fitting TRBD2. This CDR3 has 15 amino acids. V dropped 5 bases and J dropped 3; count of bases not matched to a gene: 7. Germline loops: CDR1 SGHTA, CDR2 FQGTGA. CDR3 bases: TGTGCCAGCAGCACCTCCGGGACTATCTACAATGAGCAGTTCTTC. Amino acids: CASSTSGTIYNEQFF.

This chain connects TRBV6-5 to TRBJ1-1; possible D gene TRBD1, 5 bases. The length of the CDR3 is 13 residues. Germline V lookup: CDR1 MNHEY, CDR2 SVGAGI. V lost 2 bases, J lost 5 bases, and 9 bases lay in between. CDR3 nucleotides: TGTGCCAGCAGTTACGGACAACGGACTGAAGCTTTCTTT. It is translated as CASSYGQRTEAFF.

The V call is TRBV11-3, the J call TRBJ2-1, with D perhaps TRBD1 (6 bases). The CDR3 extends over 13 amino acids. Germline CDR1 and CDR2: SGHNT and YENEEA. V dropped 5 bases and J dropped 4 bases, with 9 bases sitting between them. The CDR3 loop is CASSQTGYNEQFF. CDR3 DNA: TGTGCCAGCAGCCAGACAGGTTACAATGAGCAGTTCTTC.

DNA for the CDR3: TGTGCCAGCAGCTTAATTCCTGGCAGTGACAATCAGCCCCAGCATTTT. The encoded protein is CASSLIPGSDNQPQHF. The chain joins TRBV7-2 to TRBJ1-5, with no clear D. Germline loops: CDR1 SGHTA, CDR2 FQGNSA. The length of the CDR3 is 16 residues. V was shortened by 2 bases and J by 3 bases, with 14 bases between the two germline ends.